By sample share, the clone carrying this T cell receptor (beta chain) is medium-sized. This CDR3 is also generated by other DNA sequences in the sample. This entry is derived from a study of blood T cell repertoires in COVID-19. Overall study context: The cDNA or gDNA used as material had been derived from T cells, B-cell-depleted T cells, or PBMCs.

Source study methods: For nucleated cells, counts were estimated from reference gene primer amplification. The table came from immunoSEQ multiplex PCR; TCRdb's copy has only in-frame clones and leaves some out. That table furnishes V, J and clone size, whereas the DNA furnished D and trimming. Here the sample spans some 70,000 clones, about 89% being singletons. The germline V gene has CDR1 MDHEN and CDR2 SYDVKM. J was trimmed by 3 bases and V by 2 bases; bases with no gene match: 4. The CDR3 loop spans 15 amino acids. V usage is TRBV28 and J usage is TRBJ2-3, with 8 bases aligning to TRBD2. This receptor was taken from a man over 45 with active COVID-19. Sequenced material: peripheral blood. The CDR3 DNA is TGTGCCAGCAGTTTACCTAGCGGGCTTACAGATACGCAGTATTTT. Its translation is CASSLPSGLTDTQYF.